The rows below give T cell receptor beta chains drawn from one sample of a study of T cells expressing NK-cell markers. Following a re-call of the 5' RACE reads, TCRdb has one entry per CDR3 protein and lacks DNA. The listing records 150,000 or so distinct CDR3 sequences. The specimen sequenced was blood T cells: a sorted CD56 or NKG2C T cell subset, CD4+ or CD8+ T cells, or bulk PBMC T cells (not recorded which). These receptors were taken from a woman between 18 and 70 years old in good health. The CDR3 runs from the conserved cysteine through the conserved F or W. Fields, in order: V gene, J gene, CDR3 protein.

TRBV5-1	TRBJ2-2	CASSLVSGSSANTGELFF
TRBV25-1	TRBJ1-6	CASSESASPLHF
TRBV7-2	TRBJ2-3	CASSLIADTQYF
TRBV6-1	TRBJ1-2	CASSPGQTSGYGYTF
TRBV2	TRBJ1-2	CASKPTGTTSNYGYTF
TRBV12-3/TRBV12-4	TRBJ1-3	CASSLGGRYSGNTIYF
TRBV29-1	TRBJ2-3	CSAYGGDTDTQYF
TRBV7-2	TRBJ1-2	CASSLERTGGSDGYTF
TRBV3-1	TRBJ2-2	CASSPTGGRATGELFF
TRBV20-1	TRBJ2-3	CSARGMKDTQYF
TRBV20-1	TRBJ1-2	CSATKDMTGGQGGYTF
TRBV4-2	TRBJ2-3	CASSPFLAGLSTDTQYF
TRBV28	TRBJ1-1	CASSPFDRVNTEAFF
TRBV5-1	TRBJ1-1	CASSLGQGPSNTEAFF
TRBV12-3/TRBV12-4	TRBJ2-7	CASSLRTGSGEQYF
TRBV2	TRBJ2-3	CASLVIGEWSSTDTQYF
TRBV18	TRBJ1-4	CASSPGTENEKLFF
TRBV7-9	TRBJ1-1	CASSHLQGQGNTEAFF
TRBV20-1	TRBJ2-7	CSARYYSGSRSYEQYF
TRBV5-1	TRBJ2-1	CASSPLGGQWGNEQFF
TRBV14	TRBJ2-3	CASSSWVADTQYF
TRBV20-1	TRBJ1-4	CSAMQASDEKLFF
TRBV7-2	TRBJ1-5	CASSLDTYQPQHF
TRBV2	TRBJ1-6	CASSGSGPGSPLHF
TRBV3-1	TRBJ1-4	CASSLQGPDVEKLFF
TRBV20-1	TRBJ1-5	CSARDPNSNQPQHF
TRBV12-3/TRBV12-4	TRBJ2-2	CASSLPLTRGAGELFF
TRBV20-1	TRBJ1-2	CSALDLRGYTF
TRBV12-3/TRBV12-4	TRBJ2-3	CASSDPGGLGTDTQYF
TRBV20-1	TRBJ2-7	CSASSKSASLSYEQYF
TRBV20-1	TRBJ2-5	CSATRLASTPTIQETQYF
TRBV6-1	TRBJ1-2	CASSAGTATGGYTF
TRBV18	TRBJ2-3	CASSPALAGNTDTQYF
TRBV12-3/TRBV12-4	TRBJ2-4	CASSLGGTGAKNIQYF
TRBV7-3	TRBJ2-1	CASSDGGLLAYNEQFF
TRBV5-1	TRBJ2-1	CASSSSSGAFYNEQFF